This passage covers 27 T cell receptor beta chains from one sample sequenced in a study of blood T cell repertoires in COVID-19. Clones were read by immunoSEQ multiplex PCR, and TCRdb kept only the in-frame ones, dropping some. Altogether about 100,000 clones are present, around 88% being singletons, with the ten largest covering around 5%. The specimen was peripheral blood. Receptors originate from a human donor in a cohort sampled during active COVID-19.

V and J are TRBV5-6 and TRBJ2-1, with 7 bases lining up with TRBD2. This CDR3 comprises 13 residues. The junction had 6 bases not matched to a gene; V was cut back by 4 bases and J by 8 bases. Germline V gene sequence: CDR1 SGHDT, CDR2 YYEEEE. The CDR3 reads CASSAGLIYEQFF. Written as DNA, the CDR3 is TGTGCCAGCAGCGCGGGACTAATTTATGAGCAGTTCTTC.

The chain employs TRBV5-4 and TRBJ1-2; TRBD1 matches 7 bases. CDR1 SGHNT and CDR2 YYREEE come from the germline V gene (reference sequence). V shed 2 bases and J 7 bases; nucleotides not matched to a gene: 8. This CDR3 has 14 amino acids. CDR3 DNA: TGTGCCAGCAGCTTTCGAACCACAGGGGCTGGCTACACCTTC. Translating it yields CASSFRTTGAGYTF.

V is TRBV6-2 or TRBV6-3 and J is TRBJ1-1, with no clear D. V was pared by 1 base and J by 2 bases, with 5 bases between. The CDR3 totals 13 residues. Per the germline V gene, CDR1 is MNHEY and CDR2 is SVGEGT. The CDR3 here is CASSYFLNTEAFF. The CDR3 bases are TGTGCCAGCAGTTACTTCCTAAACACTGAAGCTTTCTTT.

The rearrangement uses TRBV7-8 and TRBJ2-5; D possibly corresponds to TRBD1 (7 bases). The germline CDR1 and CDR2 sequences are SGHVS and FQNEAQ. This CDR3 region has 14 residues. V lost 5 bases to trimming and J lost 5 bases, with 15 bases between them. The DNA for the CDR3 is TGTGCCAGCAGCATCAGACAGGGAGGCGAGACCCAGTACTTC. Translating it yields CASSIRQGGETQYF. Filled out from reference TRBV7-8 and TRBJ2-5, the complete variable domain reads GAGVSQSPRYKVAKRGQDVALRCDPISGHVSLFWYQQALGQGPEFLTYFQNEAQLDKSGLPSDRFFAERPEGSVSTLKIQRTQQEDSAVYLCASSIRQGGETQYFGPGTRLLVL.

The chain joins TRBV4-1 to TRBJ2-7; D is unresolved. The germline V gene has CDR1 MGHRA and CDR2 YSYEKL. V was pared by 0 bases and J by 7 bases, with 16 bases between. The CDR3 is made up of 15 amino acids. CDR3 bases: TGCGCCAGCAGCCAAGATACCCTAGACCACCGGGAGCAGTACTTC. This encodes CASSQDTLDHREQYF.

The chain combines TRBV20-1 with TRBJ1-1; no firm D call. V lost 6 bases to trimming and J lost 2 bases, with 7 bases between them. Germline CDR1 is DFQATT and CDR2 is SNEGSKA (reference sequence). The CDR3 consists of 11 residues. CDR3: CSARYNTEAFF. The CDR3, as DNA: TGCAGTGCCAGGTATAACACTGAAGCTTTCTTT.

The chain employs TRBV3-1 (or the pseudogene TRBV3-2) and TRBJ2-1, with a tentative D call TRBD2 (5 bases). Germline CDR1 and CDR2: LGHDT and YNNKEL (reference sequence). V was pared by 1 base and J by 12 bases, with 10 bases between. The CDR3 is made up of 12 amino acids. CDR3 nucleotides: TGTGCCAGCAGCCAAGGAGGGCGACCGCAGTTCTTC. Protein: CASSQGGRPQFF.

The rearrangement uses TRBV28 and TRBJ2-5; 9 nucleotides line up with TRBD2. With 5 bases clipped from V and 1 base from J, the junction kept 5 bases outside the gene matches. Germline-derived CDR1 and CDR2 are MDHEN and SYDVKM. The CDR3 is 15 amino acids. CDR3 sequence: CASSPLAGSQETQYF. In nucleotides, the CDR3 is TGTGCCAGCAGTCCCCTAGCGGGATCCCAAGAGACCCAGTACTTC.

V is TRBV18 and J is TRBJ2-5; 9 bases match TRBD2. The V and J ends lost 0 bases and 10 bases, in that order; junction bases with no gene match: 9. CDR3 size: 15 residues. Germline V gene data show CDR1 as KGHSH and CDR2 as LQKENI. The CDR3 spells CASSPPRASGTYQYF. In DNA, the CDR3 is TGTGCCAGCTCACCACCACGGGCTAGCGGGACCTACCAGTACTTC.

This clone has just one count. The chain joins TRBV6-6 to TRBJ2-1, with a weak D call TRBD1 (5 bases). The CDR3 spans 13 residues. The germline CDR1 and CDR2 sequences are MNHNY and SVGAGI (reference sequence). Trimming shortened V by 6 bases and J by 1 base, and 7 bases separated the two germline ends. The CDR3 DNA reads TGTGCCAGCAGACAGGCTTCCTACAATGAGCAGTTCTTC. Translation gives CASRQASYNEQFF.

The V and J genes are TRBV11-2 and TRBJ1-1, with 7 bases lining up with TRBD1. CDR3 length: 19 residues. V lost 3 bases and J lost 0; bases outside the gene matches: 16. The V gene's germline CDR1 is SGHAT and CDR2 FQNNGV. The CDR3 here is CASSFSIGRGELLNTEAFF. The DNA of the CDR3 is TGTGCCAGCAGCTTCTCAATCGGCAGGGGGGAACTCCTGAACACTGAAGCTTTCTTT.

This sequence joins TRBV5-1 and TRBJ2-7; 7 nucleotides match TRBD2. CDR1 and CDR2 (germline): SGHRS, YFSETQ. Germline trimming cut 4 bases from V and 7 bases from J; bases unmatched to any gene: 2. This CDR3 is built from 11 residues. In DNA, the CDR3 is TGCGCCAGCAGCCGGGAGGAGGAGCAGTACTTC. Translated: CASSREEEQYF. Supplemented by reference TRBV5-1 and TRBJ2-7, the full variable domain reads KAGVTQTPRYLIKTRGQQVTLSCSPISGHRSVSWYQQTPGQGLQFLFEYFSETQRNKGNFPGRFSGRQFSNSRSEMNVSTLELGDSALYLCASSREEEQYFGPGTRLTVT.

This rearrangement joins TRBV4-3 to TRBJ2-6; 8 bases align to TRBD1. CDR1 and CDR2 from the germline V gene are LGHNA and YSLEER. After removal of 0 bases from V and 2 bases from J, the junction contained 6 bases not matched to a gene. The CDR3 runs to 18 residues. CDR3 nucleotide sequence: TGCGCCAGCAGCCAAGATTGGACGGGACAGGCTGGGGCCAACGTCCTGACTTTC. Translated, it gives CASSQDWTGQAGANVLTF.

The rearrangement joins TRBV18 to TRBJ2-5, with D unclear. CDR3 length: 15 residues. The V and J ends lost 0 bases and 4 bases respectively, with 12 bases between them. The germline CDR1 and CDR2 sequences are KGHSH and LQKENI. DNA of the CDR3: TGTGCCAGCTCACCACCGAATAGGCCAGGAGAGACCCAGTACTTC. As protein: CASSPPNRPGETQYF.

The rearrangement joins TRBV18 to TRBJ1-5, with a weak D call TRBD1 (5 bases). The ends were cut back, 2 bases at V and 3 bases at J, with 8 bases in the middle. This CDR3 has 14 residues. Per germline, CDR1 KGHSH and CDR2 LQKENI. CDR3 coding DNA: TGTGCCAGCTCACCAAACAGGAACAATCAGCCCCAGCATTTT. As protein: CASSPNRNNQPQHF.

The genes are TRBV30 and TRBJ1-2; the D is unclear. V was trimmed by 1 base and J by 5 bases, leaving 8 bases between them. Germline loops: CDR1 GTSNPN, CDR2 SVGIG (reference sequence). This CDR3 comprises 12 residues. In nucleotides, the CDR3 is TGTGCCTGGAGTGGAGGGAGTTATGGCTACACCTTC. It encodes CAWSGGSYGYTF.

The chain is built from TRBV27 and TRBJ1-6; TRBD1 matches at 7 bases. The CDR3 runs 16 residues. CDR1 MNHEY and CDR2 SMNVEV come from the germline V gene (reference sequence). Trimming at V came to 7 bases and at J to 6 bases, leaving 12 bases not matched to a gene. The CDR3: CASKDWGQLTNSPLHF. CDR3 DNA: TGTGCCAGCAAGGATTGGGGACAGCTAACTAATTCACCCCTCCACTTT.

This chain joins TRBV27 and TRBJ2-2; 9 bases align to TRBD1. The germline V gene has CDR1 MNHEY and CDR2 SMNVEV (reference sequence). V was clipped by 5 bases and J by 7 bases; unmatched bases: 8. The CDR3 contains 15 residues. The CDR3 is CASSRDREMDGELFF. The CDR3 coding sequence is TGTGCCAGCAGTCGGGACAGGGAGATGGACGGGGAGCTGTTTTTT.

The chain joins TRBV9 to TRBJ1-4; D not certain. Trimming stripped 3 bases from V and 0 bases from J, with 6 bases between. The V gene's germline CDR1 is SGDLS and CDR2 YYNGEE. The CDR3 is made up of 14 amino acids. Here the CDR3 reads CASSAGATNEKLFF. DNA of the CDR3: TGTGCCAGCAGCGCCGGAGCAACTAATGAAAAACTGTTTTTT.

The chain links TRBV12-3 or TRBV12-4 to TRBJ2-7; no clear D gene. V dropped 7 bases and J dropped 3 bases, with 13 bases sitting between them. The CDR3 runs 13 residues. For the CDR3, the DNA is TGTGCCAGCAACGACTCTCCCAACTACGAGCAGTACTTC. Residues: CASNDSPNYEQYF.

This clone was seen a few times. The chain joins TRBV2 to TRBJ1-1, with D unclear. The CDR3 totals 14 residues. The V gene's germline CDR1 is SNHLY and CDR2 FYNNEI. V was clipped by 6 bases and J by 0 bases, with 11 bases between them. The CDR3 DNA follows: TGTGCCAGCAGGCAACAGTACATGAACACTGAAGCTTTCTTT. This translates into CASRQQYMNTEAFF.

V usage is TRBV30 and J usage is TRBJ2-7; TRBD1 agrees at 7 bases. This CDR3 spans 12 amino acids. The V gene end was trimmed by 4 bases and the J gene end by 12 bases; junction bases not matched to a gene: 12. In germline, CDR1 is GTSNPN, CDR2 SVGIG (reference sequence). The CDR3 nucleotides read TGTGCCTGGAATGGATTGACGGGACAGCGGTACTTC. This gives the protein CAWNGLTGQRYF.

V gene TRBV9 combines with J gene TRBJ2-7; tentatively, D is TRBD2 (5 bases). This CDR3 is built from 14 residues. The germline V gene has CDR1 SGDLS and CDR2 YYNGEE. V was clipped by 3 bases and J by 3 bases, with 13 bases between them. For the CDR3, the DNA is TGTGCCAGCAGCGCGGGATGGACGGACTACGAGCAGTACTTC. It specifies CASSAGWTDYEQYF. The full variable domain, in which reference TRBV9 and TRBJ2-7 provide the parts outside the CDR3, is DSGVTQTPKHLITATGQRVTLRCSPRSGDLSVYWYQQSLDQGLQFLIQYYNGEERAKGNILERFSAQQFPDLHSELNLSSLELGDSALYFCASSAGWTDYEQYFGPGTRLTVT.

The chain is built from TRBV18 and TRBJ1-1; 8 bases align to TRBD1. This CDR3 is built from 16 residues. Trimming at V came to 2 bases and at J to 0 bases, leaving 5 bases not matched to a gene. Germline V gives CDR1 KGHSH, CDR2 LQKENI. The chain's CDR3 is CASSPATGVLNTEAFF. The DNA for the CDR3 is TGTGCCAGCTCACCAGCGACAGGGGTGTTGAACACTGAAGCTTTCTTT.

This CDR3 reads CASSQDIPGLARGNQPQHF. The CDR3 bases are TGCGCCAGCAGCCAAGATATTCCAGGGTTGGCCCGGGGCAATCAGCCCCAGCATTTT. This chain uses TRBV4-1 with TRBJ1-5; TRBD1 might be the D (5 bases). Germline loops: CDR1 MGHRA, CDR2 YSYEKL. The V gene lost 0 bases and the J gene lost 2 bases, with 20 bases spanning the gap. This CDR3 has 19 residues.

On this clone: One end of the junction fails to match germline, which may point to a read error. The chain carries TRBV6-6 and TRBJ2-1; the match to TRBD1 covers 8 bases. The CDR3 sequence is 12 residues long. In germline, CDR1 is MNHNY, CDR2 SVGAGI (reference sequence). The CDR3 loop is CASGYRGNEQFF. The CDR3 DNA reads as TGTGCCAGCGGTTACAGGGGGAATGAGCAGTTCTTC.

V usage is TRBV4-3 and J usage is TRBJ2-3; D gene uncertain. V lost 1 base, J lost 1 base, and 12 bases lay in between. The CDR3 runs to 16 residues. The germline V gene encodes CDR1 LGHNA and CDR2 YSLEER. This CDR3 reads CASSQVSSDGTDTQYF. CDR3 in DNA: TGCGCCAGCAGCCAAGTGTCCAGCGATGGCACAGATACGCAGTATTTT.